The present TCR beta chain was sequenced within a study of blood T cells in healthy people across ages. Combining a sample-barcoded 5' primer with a J-beta primer mix, a second PCR ran for roughly 7 to 11 cycles. MiXCR, applied by TCRdb to the 5' RACE reads, yields one record per CDR3 protein. The sample records more than 800,000 distinct CDR3 sequences, 29% being singletons. Germline V CDR1 and CDR2: MDHEN, SYDVKM. V was cut by 7 bases and J by 5 bases, with 13 bases left in between. The CDR3 sequence is 13 residues long. This clonotype came up a few times. This TCR came from a woman older than 75 in good health. The chain couples TRBV28 to TRBJ2-3; a possible D gene is TRBD2 (5 bases). Sequencing was performed on blood. As DNA, the CDR3 is TGTGCCAGCAACGGGCCAGCGGAAGATACGCAGTATTTT. Encoded protein: CASNGPAEDTQYF.